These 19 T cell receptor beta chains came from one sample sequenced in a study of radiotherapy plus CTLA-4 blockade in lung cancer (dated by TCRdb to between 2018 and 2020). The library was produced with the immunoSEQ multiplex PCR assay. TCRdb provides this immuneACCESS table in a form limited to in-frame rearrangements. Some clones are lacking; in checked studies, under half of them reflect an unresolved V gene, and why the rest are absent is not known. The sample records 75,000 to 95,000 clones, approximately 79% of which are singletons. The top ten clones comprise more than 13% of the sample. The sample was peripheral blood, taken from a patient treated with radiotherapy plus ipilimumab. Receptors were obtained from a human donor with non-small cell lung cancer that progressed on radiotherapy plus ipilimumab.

Written as DNA, the CDR3 is TGTGCCACCAGCAGAGGGACAGAGGTCAATGAGCAGTTCTTC. Residues: CATSRGTEVNEQFF. V and J are TRBV15 and TRBJ2-1; D perhaps matches TRBD1 (6 bases). The V end was cut by 1 base, the J end by 6 bases, with 10 bases between. The CDR3 sequence is 14 residues long. The germline gives CDR1 LNHNV, CDR2 YYDKDF (reference sequence).

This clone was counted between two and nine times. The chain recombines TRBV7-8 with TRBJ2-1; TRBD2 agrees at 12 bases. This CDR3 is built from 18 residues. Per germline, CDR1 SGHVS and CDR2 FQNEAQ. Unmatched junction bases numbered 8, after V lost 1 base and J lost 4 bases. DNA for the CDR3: TGTGCCAGCAGCTTAGTCTCCCTAGCGGGAGGGATATACAATGAGCAGTTCTTC. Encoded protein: CASSLVSLAGGIYNEQFF.

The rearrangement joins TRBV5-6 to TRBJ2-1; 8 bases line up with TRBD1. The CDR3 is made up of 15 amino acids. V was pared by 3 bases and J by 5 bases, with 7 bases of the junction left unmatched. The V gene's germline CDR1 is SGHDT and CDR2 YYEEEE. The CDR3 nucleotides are TGTGCCAGCAGCTGGGCTGGACAGGGACACAATGAGCAGTTCTTC. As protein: CASSWAGQGHNEQFF.

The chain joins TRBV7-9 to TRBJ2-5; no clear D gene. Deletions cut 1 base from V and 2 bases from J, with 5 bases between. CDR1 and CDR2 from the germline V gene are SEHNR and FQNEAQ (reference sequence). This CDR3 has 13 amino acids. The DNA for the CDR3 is TGTGCCAGCAGCTTAGTGGGGCAAGAGACCCAGTACTTC. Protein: CASSLVGQETQYF.

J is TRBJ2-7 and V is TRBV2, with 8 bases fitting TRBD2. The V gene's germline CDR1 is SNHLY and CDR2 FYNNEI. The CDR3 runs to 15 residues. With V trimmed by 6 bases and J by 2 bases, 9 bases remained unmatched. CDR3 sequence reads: CASSREGGSPYEQYF. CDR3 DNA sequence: TGTGCCAGCAGCCGGGAGGGCGGGTCTCCCTACGAGCAGTACTTC. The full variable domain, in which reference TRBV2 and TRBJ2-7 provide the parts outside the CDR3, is EPEVTQTPSHQVTQMGQEVILRCVPISNHLYFYWYRQILGQKVEFLVSFYNNEISEKSEIFDDQFSVERPDGSNFTLKIRSTKLEDSAMYFCASSREGGSPYEQYFGPGTRLTVT.

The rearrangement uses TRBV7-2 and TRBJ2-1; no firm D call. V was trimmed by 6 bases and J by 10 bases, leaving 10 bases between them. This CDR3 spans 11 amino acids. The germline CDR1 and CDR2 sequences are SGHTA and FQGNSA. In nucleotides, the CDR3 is TGTGCCAGCAGTCTATATGCCGAGCAGTTCTTC. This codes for CASSLYAEQFF.

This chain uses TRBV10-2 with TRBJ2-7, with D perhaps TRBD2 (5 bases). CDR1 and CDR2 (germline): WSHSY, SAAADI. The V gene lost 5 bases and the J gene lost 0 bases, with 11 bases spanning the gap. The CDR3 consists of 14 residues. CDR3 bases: TGCGCCAGCAGTACGGACGGGAACTCCTACGAGCAGTACTTC. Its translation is CASSTDGNSYEQYF.

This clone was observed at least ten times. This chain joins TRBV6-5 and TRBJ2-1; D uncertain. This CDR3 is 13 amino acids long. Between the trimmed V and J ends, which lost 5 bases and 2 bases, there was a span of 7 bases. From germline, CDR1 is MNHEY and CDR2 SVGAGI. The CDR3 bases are TGTGCCAGCAGTACCTCAGCCTACAATGAGCAGTTCTTC. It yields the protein CASSTSAYNEQFF.

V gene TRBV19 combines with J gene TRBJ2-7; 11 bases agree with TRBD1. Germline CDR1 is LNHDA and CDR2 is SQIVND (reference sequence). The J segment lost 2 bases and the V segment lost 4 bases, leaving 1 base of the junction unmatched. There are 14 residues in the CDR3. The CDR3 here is CASSKGQGAYEQYF. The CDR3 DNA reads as TGTGCCAGTAGTAAGGGACAGGGGGCCTACGAGCAGTACTTC. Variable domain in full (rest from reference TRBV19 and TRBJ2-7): DGGITQSPKYLFRKEGQNVTLSCEQNLNHDAMYWYRQDPGQGLRLIYYSQIVNDFQKGDIAEGYSVSREKKESFPLTVTSAQKNPTAFYLCASSKGQGAYEQYFGPGTRLTVT.

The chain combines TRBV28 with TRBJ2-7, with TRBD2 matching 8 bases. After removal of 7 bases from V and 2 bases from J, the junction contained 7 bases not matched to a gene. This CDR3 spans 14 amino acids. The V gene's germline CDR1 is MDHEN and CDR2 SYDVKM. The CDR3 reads CASTPGLGAYEQYF. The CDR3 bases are TGTGCCAGCACACCGGGACTAGGGGCCTACGAGCAGTACTTC.

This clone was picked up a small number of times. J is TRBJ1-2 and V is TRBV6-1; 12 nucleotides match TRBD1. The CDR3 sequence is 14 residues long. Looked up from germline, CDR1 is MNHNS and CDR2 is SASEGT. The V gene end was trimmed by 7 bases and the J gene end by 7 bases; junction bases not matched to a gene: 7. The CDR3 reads CASNPGTGGRGYTF. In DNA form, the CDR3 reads TGTGCCAGCAACCCCGGGACAGGGGGCCGTGGCTACACCTTC.

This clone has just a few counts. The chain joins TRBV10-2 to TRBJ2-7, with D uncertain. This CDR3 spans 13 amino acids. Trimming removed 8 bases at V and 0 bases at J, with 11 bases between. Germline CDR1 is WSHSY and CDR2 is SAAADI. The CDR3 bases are TGCGCCAGCTCGGGCGCAAACTCCTACGAGCAGTACTTC. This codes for CASSGANSYEQYF.

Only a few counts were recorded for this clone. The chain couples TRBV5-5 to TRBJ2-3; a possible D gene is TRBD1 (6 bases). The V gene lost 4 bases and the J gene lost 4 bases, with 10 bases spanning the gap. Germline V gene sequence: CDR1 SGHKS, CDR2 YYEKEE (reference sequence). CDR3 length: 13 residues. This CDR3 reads CASSGGLPDTQYF. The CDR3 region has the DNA TGTGCCAGCAGCGGGGGCCTTCCAGATACGCAGTATTTT. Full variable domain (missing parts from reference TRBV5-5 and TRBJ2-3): DAGVTQSPTHLIKTRGQQVTLRCSPISGHKSVSWYQQVLGQGPQFIFQYYEKEERGRGNFPDRFSARQFPNYSSELNVNALLLGDSALYLCASSGGLPDTQYFGPGTRLTVL.

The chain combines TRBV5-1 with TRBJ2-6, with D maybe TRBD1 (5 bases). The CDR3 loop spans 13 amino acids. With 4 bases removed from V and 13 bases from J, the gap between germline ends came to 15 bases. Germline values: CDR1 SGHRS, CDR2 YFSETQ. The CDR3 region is CASSGQGSRVLTF. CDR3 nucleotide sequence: TGCGCCAGCAGCGGGCAGGGCTCGAGAGTCCTGACTTTC.

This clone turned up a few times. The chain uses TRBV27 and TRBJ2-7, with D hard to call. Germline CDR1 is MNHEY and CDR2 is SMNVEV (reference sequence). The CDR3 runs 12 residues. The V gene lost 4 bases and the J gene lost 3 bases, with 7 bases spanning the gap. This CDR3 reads CASSSGSYEQYF. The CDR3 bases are TGTGCCAGCAGTTCCGGAAGCTACGAGCAGTACTTC.

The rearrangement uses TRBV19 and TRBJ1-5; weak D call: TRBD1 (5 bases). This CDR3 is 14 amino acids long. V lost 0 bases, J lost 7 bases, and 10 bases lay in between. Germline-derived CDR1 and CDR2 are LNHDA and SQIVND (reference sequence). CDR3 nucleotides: TGTGCCAGTAGTATAGATGGGGGAGGACAGCCCCAGCATTTT. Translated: CASSIDGGGQPQHF.

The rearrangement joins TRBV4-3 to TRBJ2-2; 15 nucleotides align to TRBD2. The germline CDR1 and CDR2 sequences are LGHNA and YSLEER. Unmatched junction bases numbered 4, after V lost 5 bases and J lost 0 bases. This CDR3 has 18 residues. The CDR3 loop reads CASSMGLAGGTNTGELFF. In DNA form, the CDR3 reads TGCGCCAGCAGCATGGGACTAGCGGGGGGAACGAACACCGGGGAGCTGTTTTTT.

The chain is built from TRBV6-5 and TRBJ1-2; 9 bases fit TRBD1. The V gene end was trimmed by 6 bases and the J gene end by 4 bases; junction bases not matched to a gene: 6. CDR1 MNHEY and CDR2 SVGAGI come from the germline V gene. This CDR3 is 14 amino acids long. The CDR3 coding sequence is TGTGCCAGCAGGTTGGGACAGGGCTCCTATGGCTACACCTTC. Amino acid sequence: CASRLGQGSYGYTF.

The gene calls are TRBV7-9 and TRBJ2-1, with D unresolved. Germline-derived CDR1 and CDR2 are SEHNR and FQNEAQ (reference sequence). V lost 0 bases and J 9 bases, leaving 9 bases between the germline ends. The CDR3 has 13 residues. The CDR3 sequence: CASSLAESSEQFF. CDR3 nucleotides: TGTGCCAGCAGCTTAGCCGAGAGTAGTGAGCAGTTCTTC. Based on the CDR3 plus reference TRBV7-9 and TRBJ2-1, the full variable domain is DTGVSQNPRHKITKRGQNVTFRCDPISEHNRLYWYRQTLGQGPEFLTYFQNEAQLEKSRLLSDRFSAERPKGSFSTLEIQRTEQGDSAMYLCASSLAESSEQFFGPGTRLTVL.